Sequencing of this T cell receptor (beta chain) was carried out in a study of cytomegalovirus exposure and HLA in healthy donors. Broader study findings: CMV serostatus alone was available as immune exposure information.

This clone was seen a few times. Antigen unknown. The PCR used 60 Vbeta and 13 Jbeta primers. Libraries were prepared by immunoSEQ multiplex PCR; TCRdb keeps only in-frame clonotypes and omits some of them. The data contain 100,000 to 150,000 clones, roughly 74% of them singletons. V lost 1 base, J lost 3 bases, and 13 bases lay in between. Per germline, CDR1 SGHTA and CDR2 FQGNSA. CDR3 length: 15 residues. This chain uses TRBV7-2 with TRBJ2-7, with a possible D match to TRBD2 (5 bases). What was sequenced was PBMCs. This TCR was recovered from a male donor in good health and CMV-seronegative. This chain's CDR3 is CASSLDGIGDYEQYF. The CDR3 DNA is TGTGCCAGCAGCTTAGACGGGATAGGAGACTACGAGCAGTACTTC.